This T cell receptor beta chain was sequenced during a study of beta chain features in type 1 diabetes. At the level of the study: Investigators examined approximately 100,000,000 sorted cells across all samples. Study-level results: There were fewer insertions and more deletions at the VDJ junctions of type 1 diabetes patients. TCRB rearrangement may or may not be influenced by HLA type; here this remained unresolved. TCRB CDR3s from Type 1 diabetes patients were moderately but significantly shorter in all four CD4+ subsets.

Germline-derived CDR1 and CDR2 are SEHNR and FQNEAQ (reference sequence). V lost 6 bases to trimming and J lost 1 base; unmatched junction nucleotides: 4. This CDR3 comprises 15 residues. A remark on this clone: Its antigen is still unknown.

Sorted cells reached over 95% purity in every population. Of the isolated RNA, all was reverse transcribed, and so the sequenced material was expressed TCRB transcripts. The assay was immunoSEQ multiplex PCR, and TCRdb's table has in-frame clones only and misses some. The data contain a few hundred thousand clones, around 10% of them seen just once; the ten biggest clones take up about 0.6%. The sequenced sample consisted of central memory CD4+ T cells from blood. The sequence came from a man aged 30-40 years with type 1 diabetes. The rearrangement uses TRBV7-9 and TRBJ2-3, with 10 bases that match TRBD1. The CDR3 DNA is TGTGCCAGCAGTAGACAGGGGGCGGGCACAGATACGCAGTATTTT. This encodes CASSRQGAGTDTQYF. The full variable domain, its missing parts supplied by reference TRBV7-9 and TRBJ2-3, is DTGVSQNPRHKITKRGQNVTFRCDPISEHNRLYWYRQTLGQGPEFLTYFQNEAQLEKSRLLSDRFSAERPKGSFSTLEIQRTEQGDSAMYLCASSRQGAGTDTQYFGPGTRLTVL.